These 28 T cell receptor beta chains were sequenced from one sample in a study of identical twins. TCRdb re-derived calls from the 5' RACE reads in MiXCR, one entry per CDR3 protein. The table lists 450,000 or so distinct CDR3 sequences, approximately 14% of them singletons. These records were also assigned to another study, of yellow fever vaccine responses in identical twins.

Source material: CD4+ T cells sorted from blood. All receptors derive from a woman aged 18 to 35 in good health.

This clonotype showed up many times. V gene TRBV5-1 combines with J gene TRBJ2-3, with 8 bases matching TRBD1. The germline V gene has CDR1 SGHRS and CDR2 YFSETQ. With V trimmed by 4 bases and J by 0 bases, 1 base remained unmatched. CDR3 size: 14 residues. CDR3 amino acids: CASSGQGSTDTQYF. The CDR3 bases are TGCGCCAGCAGCGGACAGGGCAGCACAGATACGCAGTATTTT.

The CDR3 sequence: CASSINRSGSPLHF. The CDR3 DNA sequence: TGTGCCAGTAGTATCAACAGGTCCGGATCACCCCTCCACTTT. V gene TRBV19 combines with J gene TRBJ1-6; maybe TRBD1 (5 bases). V shed 3 bases and J shed 10 bases, with 13 bases lying between them. The CDR3 runs 14 residues. The germline V gene encodes CDR1 LNHDA and CDR2 SQIVND (reference sequence).

The chain uses TRBV7-8 and TRBJ2-3, with 8 bases that match TRBD2. CDR3 length: 15 amino acids. V lost 3 bases, J lost 10 bases, and 12 bases stayed unmatched. CDR1 SGHVS and CDR2 FQNEAQ come from the germline V gene. In nucleotides, the CDR3 is TGTGCCAGCAGCTTCGGGCTAGCGGGCACCTCGGCGCAGTATTTT. It yields the protein CASSFGLAGTSAQYF. The variable domain in full, with the rest retrieved from reference TRBV7-8 and TRBJ2-3, is GAGVSQSPRYKVAKRGQDVALRCDPISGHVSLFWYQQALGQGPEFLTYFQNEAQLDKSGLPSDRFFAERPEGSVSTLKIQRTQQEDSAVYLCASSFGLAGTSAQYFGPGTRLTVL.

The chain is built from TRBV11-2 and TRBJ2-2; possibly TRBD2 for D (6 bases). The CDR3 spans 15 residues. V shed 5 bases and J shed 6 bases, with 16 bases lying between them. CDR1 is SGHAT, CDR2 FQNNGV, per germline. The CDR3 is CASSPGGALAGELFF. The DNA of the CDR3 is TGTGCCAGCAGCCCCGGAGGGGCCTTGGCCGGGGAGCTGTTTTTT.

The gene calls are TRBV24-1 and TRBJ2-3; perhaps D is TRBD1 or TRBD2 (5 bases each). Germline assignment: CDR1 KGHDR and CDR2 SFDVKD. Trimming shortened V by 4 bases and J by 1 base, and 17 bases separated the two germline ends. The CDR3 loop spans 17 amino acids. CDR3 residues: CATSETWDGRGTDTQYF. DNA of the CDR3: TGTGCCACCAGTGAAACCTGGGACGGCAGGGGCACAGATACGCAGTATTTT.

V and J are TRBV6-5 and TRBJ2-1, with a possible D match to TRBD2 (6 bases). Trimming left V 0 bases short and J 1 base short, with 10 bases between. The CDR3 length is 16 residues. Germline values: CDR1 MNHEY, CDR2 SVGAGI. The CDR3: CASSYSSGYSYNEQFF. As DNA, the CDR3 is TGTGCCAGCAGTTACTCTAGCGGATATTCCTACAATGAGCAGTTCTTC.

This chain joins TRBV28 and TRBJ2-1, with 9 nucleotides matching TRBD1. Germline lookup yields CDR1 MDHEN and CDR2 SYDVKM. The CDR3 length is 15 residues. V lost 5 bases, J lost 4 bases, and 6 bases stayed unmatched. CDR3 amino acids: CASSRTGVLYNEQFF. CDR3 DNA sequence: TGTGCCAGCAGTAGGACAGGGGTGCTTTACAATGAGCAGTTCTTC. The variable domain in full, completed from reference TRBV28 and TRBJ2-1, reads DVKVTQSSRYLVKRTGEKVFLECVQDMDHENMFWYRQDPGLGLRLIYFSYDVKMKEKGDIPEGYSVSREKKERFSLILESASTNQTSMYLCASSRTGVLYNEQFFGPGTRLTVL.

A note on this clonotype: A read error may account for a junction end that differs from germline. The rearrangement uses TRBV7-3 and TRBJ2-3, with D possibly being TRBD2 (5 bases). The CDR3 has 15 amino acids. Germline assignment: CDR1 SGHTA and CDR2 FQGTGA. CDR3 sequence (DNA): TGTGCCAGCAGCTTAAAGTCGGGAAGCAAAGATACGCAGTATTTT. This codes for CASSLKSGSKDTQYF.

The CDR3 sequence is CASRQSGTKNTGELFF. Here the CDR3 DNA reads TGTGCCAGCAGACAATCCGGGACGAAGAACACCGGGGAGCTGTTTTTT. The rearrangement joins TRBV12-3 or TRBV12-4 to TRBJ2-2, with D perhaps assigned TRBD1 or TRBD2 (5 bases each). The CDR3 has 16 amino acids. V dropped 6 bases and J dropped 1 base, with 15 bases sitting between them.

This clonotype has just a few counts. The rearrangement joins TRBV7-3 to TRBJ2-2; TRBD2 matches 9 bases. The CDR3 sequence is 17 residues long. J was trimmed by 1 base and V by 5 bases; bases with no gene match: 8. The V gene's germline CDR1 is SGHTA and CDR2 FQGTGA. The CDR3 bases are TGTGCCAGCAGCCCGTTAGGAGCGGGGGGGAACACCGGGGAGCTGTTTTTT. The encoded protein is CASSPLGAGGNTGELFF. The full variable domain, in which reference TRBV7-3 and TRBJ2-2 provide the parts outside the CDR3, is GAGVSQTPSNKVTEKGKYVELRCDPISGHTALYWYRQSLGQGPEFLIYFQGTGAADDSGLPNDRFFAVRPEGSVSTLKIQRTERGDSAVYLCASSPLGAGGNTGELFFGEGSRLTVL.

V is TRBV6-1 and J is TRBJ2-7; 8 nucleotides match TRBD2. This CDR3 has 14 residues. CDR1 and CDR2 (germline): MNHNS, SASEGT. The V gene end was trimmed by 7 bases and the J gene end by 3 bases; junction bases not matched to a gene: 8. Here the CDR3 DNA reads TGTGCCAGCACGACTACGGGGGGGAGCTACGAGCAGTACTTC. This codes for CASTTTGGSYEQYF.

The chain is built from TRBV5-8 and TRBJ2-7; TRBD2 agrees at 12 bases. Germline loops: CDR1 SGHTS, CDR2 YDEGEE. V shed 3 bases, J shed 6 bases, and the junction held 10 bases outside the gene matches. The CDR3 sequence is 16 residues long. The CDR3 sequence is CASSSGLAGPLSEQYF. DNA of the CDR3: TGTGCCAGCAGCTCGGGACTAGCGGGTCCCCTTTCCGAGCAGTACTTC.

A few counts support this clonotype. V usage is TRBV20-1 and J usage is TRBJ2-1; 9 nucleotides align to TRBD1. CDR3 length: 15 amino acids. CDR1 is DFQATT, CDR2 SNEGSKA, per germline (reference sequence). Trimming removed 0 bases from V and 8 bases from J; junction bases left unmatched: 8. CDR3 in amino acids: CSARDSGTGLDEQFF. The CDR3 nucleotides are TGCAGTGCTAGAGATTCCGGGACAGGGTTGGATGAGCAGTTCTTC.

This clonotype was observed a handful of times. V usage is TRBV12-3 or TRBV12-4 and J usage is TRBJ2-1; 15 nucleotides line up with TRBD2. V shed 7 bases, J shed 0 bases, and the junction held 7 bases outside the gene matches. The CDR3 runs to 18 residues. The CDR3 DNA sequence: TGTGCCAGCAATGGGGGACTAGCGGGAGGAAGCTCCTACAATGAGCAGTTCTTC. It encodes CASNGGLAGGSSYNEQFF.

This clonotype was seen a few times. V and J are TRBV20-1 and TRBJ2-7; D gene unclear. V lost 5 bases, J lost 0 bases, and 14 bases lay in between. The CDR3 length is 14 residues. Germline values: CDR1 DFQATT, CDR2 SNEGSKA (reference sequence). The CDR3 DNA follows: TGCAGTGCTGTACTGGGTGGGGTCTCCTACGAGCAGTACTTC. Its protein is CSAVLGGVSYEQYF.

This clonotype was found a few times. This rearrangement joins TRBV27 to TRBJ2-1; 7 bases map to TRBD1. V shed 6 bases, J shed 4 bases, and the junction held 6 bases outside the gene matches. This CDR3 has 14 amino acids. Germline assignment: CDR1 MNHEY and CDR2 SMNVEV (reference sequence). CDR3 DNA sequence: TGTGCCAGCAGGGGTACGGGACAGTACAATGAGCAGTTCTTC. Translation gives CASRGTGQYNEQFF.

This clonotype was seen a handful of times. The chain carries TRBV20-1 and TRBJ2-4; the D gene is possibly TRBD2 (5 bases). Trimming removed 7 bases from V and 11 bases from J, with 21 bases in between. The CDR3 extends over 13 amino acids. Germline V gives CDR1 DFQATT, CDR2 SNEGSKA (reference sequence). CDR3 region: CSVPLVLGVVQYF. The CDR3 DNA follows: TGCAGTGTCCCCCTGGTCCTGGGAGTCGTTCAGTACTTC.

CDR3 sequence reads: CASSRTSGELSEQYF. The CDR3 DNA reads as TGTGCCAGTAGTCGCACTAGCGGGGAGCTTAGCGAGCAGTACTTC. The rearrangement links TRBV19 to TRBJ2-7; 10 positions agree with TRBD2. V lost 5 bases, J lost 6 bases, and 10 bases stayed unmatched. The CDR3 loop spans 15 amino acids. Germline V gene sequence: CDR1 LNHDA, CDR2 SQIVND (reference sequence).

This clonotype was counted ten times or more. J is TRBJ2-7 and V is TRBV29-1; TRBD1 aligns across 7 bases. CDR1 and CDR2 from the germline V gene are SQVTM and ANQGSEA. J gave up 0 bases and V 7 bases, and 3 bases lay outside the gene matches. The CDR3 sequence is 12 residues long. The CDR3 nucleotides read TGCAGCGGGGGACAGTCCTCCTACGAGCAGTACTTC. This encodes CSGGQSSYEQYF.

This clonotype was observed a few times. This chain joins TRBV29-1 and TRBJ1-1; perhaps TRBD1 as D (6 bases). Deletions cut 3 bases from V and 5 bases from J, with 13 bases between. The CDR3 is 13 residues long. Germline V gene data show CDR1 as SQVTM and CDR2 as ANQGSEA. CDR3 in amino acids: CSVDWGAGTEAFF. In nucleotides, the CDR3 is TGCAGCGTTGACTGGGGGGCAGGTACTGAAGCTTTCTTT.

A few counts support this clonotype. The CDR3 loop reads CASSFNPGETQYF. CDR3 sequence (DNA): TGTGCCAGCAGTTTTAACCCCGGAGAGACCCAGTACTTC. The chain couples TRBV27 to TRBJ2-5; D is unresolved. Germline V gives CDR1 MNHEY, CDR2 SMNVEV (reference sequence). The V end lost 3 bases, the J end lost 4 bases, and 9 bases lay between the germline ends. The CDR3 is 13 residues long.

The chain carries TRBV7-8 and TRBJ2-5, with 12 bases that match TRBD2. Trimming cost V 3 bases and J 4 bases; bases outside gene matches: 15. CDR3 length equals 19 residues. Germline V gives CDR1 SGHVS, CDR2 FQNEAQ. The CDR3 region is CASSFVLAGGARVTETQYF. The DNA for the CDR3 is TGTGCCAGCAGCTTTGTACTAGCGGGAGGTGCTCGGGTCACAGAGACCCAGTACTTC.

Only a few counts were recorded for this clonotype. The chain is built from TRBV9 and TRBJ2-5; D may be TRBD1 or TRBD2 (6 bases each). The CDR3 is 18 amino acids. Germline CDR1 SGDLS, CDR2 YYNGEE. The V end was cut by 0 bases, the J end by 5 bases, with 23 bases between. The CDR3 sequence: CASSVAPAGGSQGETQYF. In DNA form, the CDR3 reads TGTGCCAGCAGCGTAGCCCCAGCTGGAGGGAGCCAGGGGGAGACCCAGTACTTC.

This clonotype was observed a handful of times. The rearrangement joins TRBV7-9 to TRBJ2-1; the D gene is possibly TRBD1 (5 bases). From germline, CDR1 is SEHNR and CDR2 FQNEAQ (reference sequence). Trimming took off 1 base at V and 10 bases at J, with 17 bases between the two ends. The CDR3 totals 15 residues. For the CDR3, the DNA is TGTGCCAGCAGCTTAGAACAGGTGTTGGCCAGGGAGCAGTTCTTC. Protein sequence: CASSLEQVLAREQFF.

This clonotype came up many times. CDR3 region: CATRPGLANNEQFF. The CDR3 DNA sequence: TGTGCCACCCGACCGGGACTAGCGAACAATGAGCAGTTCTTC. The genes are TRBV24-1 and TRBJ2-1; 10 bases match TRBD2. The V gene end was trimmed by 9 bases and the J gene end by 5 bases; junction bases not matched to a gene: 6. In germline, CDR1 is KGHDR, CDR2 SFDVKD. CDR3 length equals 14 residues.

There are a few counts of this clonotype. V gene TRBV12-3 or TRBV12-4 combines with J gene TRBJ1-5; maybe TRBD1 (6 bases). The CDR3 has 16 residues. The germline V and J ends were trimmed by 1 base and 7 bases, with 17 bases remaining between them. The CDR3 DNA reads as TGTGCCAGCAGTTTAGGCGTAGGGGGTATACGGCAGCCCCAGCATTTT. Translating it yields CASSLGVGGIRQPQHF.

The chain recombines TRBV7-2 with TRBJ2-1, with TRBD1 as a possible D gene (6 bases). The CDR3 has 14 amino acids. The V gene's germline CDR1 is SGHTA and CDR2 FQGNSA. Trimming took 5 bases from V and 3 from J, leaving 11 bases between them. The CDR3 DNA follows: TGTGCCAGCAGCCCGACAGGTAACTACAATGAGCAGTTCTTC. Its translation is CASSPTGNYNEQFF.

The rearrangement uses TRBV5-1 and TRBJ2-1, with D unresolved. Germline CDR1 SGHRS, CDR2 YFSETQ. The CDR3 spans 14 residues. Trimming took off 4 bases at V and 5 bases at J, with 13 bases between the two ends. This CDR3 reads CASSKPGPNNEQFF. The CDR3 DNA reads TGCGCCAGCAGCAAACCCGGGCCGAACAATGAGCAGTTCTTC.